Following are 2 T cell receptor beta chains from one sample sequenced in a study of cytomegalovirus exposure and HLA in healthy donors. The PCR contained 60 Vbeta and 13 Jbeta primers. Profiling relied on immunoSEQ multiplex PCR, and the TCRdb table lists in-frame clones only, not all of them. Here the sample spans roughly 120,000 clones, roughly 80% being singletons. Material for sequencing was PBMCs. The receptors originated from a woman under 40 in good health and CMV-seropositive.

The genes are TRBV19 and TRBJ2-1; 8 nucleotides align to TRBD2. Per the germline V gene, CDR1 is LNHDA and CDR2 is SQIVND (reference sequence). The CDR3 has 15 amino acids. Trimming at V came to 8 bases and at J to 14 bases, leaving 20 bases not matched to a gene. CDR3 nucleotides: TGTGCCAGTCACATATCGGGGGGGGCCCCTCGGGGTAAGTTCTTC. This codes for CASHISGGAPRGKFF.

This chain connects TRBV18 to TRBJ2-7, with 8 positions matching TRBD2. CDR3 size: 15 residues. Germline V gene data show CDR1 as KGHSH and CDR2 as LQKENI. V dropped 2 bases and J dropped 2; count of bases not matched to a gene: 5. The CDR3 loop reads CASSPVGSGAYEQYF. The CDR3 DNA sequence: TGTGCCAGCTCACCAGTTGGTAGCGGGGCCTACGAGCAGTACTTC.